This T cell receptor (beta chain) was documented in a study of control samples from healthy donors and cancer patients. The CDR3 is 13 residues long. Germline trimming cut 4 bases from V and 4 bases from J; bases unmatched to any gene: 4. Looked up from germline, CDR1 is MNHNY and CDR2 is SVGAGI (reference sequence). Generated by immunoSEQ multiplex PCR, the TCRdb table keeps only in-frame clones and is missing some. Its clone listing holds approximately 190,000 clones. Sequencing used blood. This chain connects TRBV6-6 to TRBJ2-7, with 7 bases identical to TRBD1. This TCR derives from a young woman in good health. The CDR3 coding sequence is TGTGCCAGCAGTTCCGGGACAGTTTACGAGCAGTACTTC. The encoded protein is CASSSGTVYEQYF.